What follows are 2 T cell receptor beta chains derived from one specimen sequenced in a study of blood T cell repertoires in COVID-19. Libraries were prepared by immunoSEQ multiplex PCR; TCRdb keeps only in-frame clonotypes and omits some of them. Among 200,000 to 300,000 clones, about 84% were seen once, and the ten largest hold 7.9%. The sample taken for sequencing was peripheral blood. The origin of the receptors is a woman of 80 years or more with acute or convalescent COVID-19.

The CDR3 DNA sequence: TGTGCCAGTAGTACGGGCGGGACCCGGGGGGACACCGGGGAGCTGTTTTTT. Protein product: CASSTGGTRGDTGELFF. J is TRBJ2-2 and V is TRBV19; 7 bases line up with TRBD2. V shed 4 bases and J 3 bases; nucleotides not matched to a gene: 11. The CDR3 extends over 17 amino acids. Germline CDR1 reads LNHDA; CDR2 reads SQIVND (reference sequence).

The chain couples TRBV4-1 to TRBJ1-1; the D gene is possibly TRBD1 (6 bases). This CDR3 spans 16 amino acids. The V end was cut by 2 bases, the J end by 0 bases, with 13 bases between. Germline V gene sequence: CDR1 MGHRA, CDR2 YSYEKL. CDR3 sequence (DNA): TGCGCCAGCAGCCAACCCCCGGCAGGGGTGAACACTGAAGCTTTCTTT. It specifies CASSQPPAGVNTEAFF.